This record concerns one T cell receptor (beta chain) sequence. Original analysis: Amplified reference gene primers provided the basis for estimating nucleated cell counts. The method was immunoSEQ multiplex PCR; TCRdb's version includes in-frame clones alone and lacks a portion of them. From that table come the V and J calls and clone size; the DNA was used to work out D and trimming. The repertoire holds some 7,900 clones, with 65% to 85% as singletons. V was clipped by 4 bases and J by 9 bases; unmatched bases: 4. The length of the CDR3 is 13 residues. Germline V lookup: CDR1 SQVTM, CDR2 ANQGSEA. This record belongs to a study of blood T cell repertoires in COVID-19. Study-wide background: Samples representing acute and convalescent COVID-19 were sourced from the United States, Italy and Spain. Sources were T cells, B-cell-depleted T cells, or PBMCs; the material itself was cDNA or gDNA.

This chain links TRBV29-1 with TRBJ2-1; 12 nucleotides match TRBD2. Sample: peripheral blood. This sequence originates from a human donor with active COVID-19. The donor label of this sample is uncertain. CDR3 residues: CSVVLAGGGEQFF. CDR3 nucleotides: TGCAGCGTTGTCCTAGCGGGAGGGGGTGAGCAGTTCTTC.